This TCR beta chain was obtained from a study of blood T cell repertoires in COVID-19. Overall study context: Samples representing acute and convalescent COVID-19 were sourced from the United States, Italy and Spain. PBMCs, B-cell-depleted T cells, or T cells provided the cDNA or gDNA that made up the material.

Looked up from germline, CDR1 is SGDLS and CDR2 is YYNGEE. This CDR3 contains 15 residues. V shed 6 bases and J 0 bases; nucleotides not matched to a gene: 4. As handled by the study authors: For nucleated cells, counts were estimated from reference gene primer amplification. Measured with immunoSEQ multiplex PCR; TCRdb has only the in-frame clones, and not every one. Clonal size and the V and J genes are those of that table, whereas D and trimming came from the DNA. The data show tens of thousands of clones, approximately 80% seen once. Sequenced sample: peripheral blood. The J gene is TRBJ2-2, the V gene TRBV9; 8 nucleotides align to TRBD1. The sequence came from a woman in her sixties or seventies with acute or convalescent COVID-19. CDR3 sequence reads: CASTRTGTNTGELFF. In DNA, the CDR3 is TGTGCCAGCACTCGGACAGGGACGAACACCGGGGAGCTGTTTTTT. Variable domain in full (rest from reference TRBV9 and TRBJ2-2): DSGVTQTPKHLITATGQRVTLRCSPRSGDLSVYWYQQSLDQGLQFLIQYYNGEERAKGNILERFSAQQFPDLHSELNLSSLELGDSALYFCASTRTGTNTGELFFGEGSRLTVL.